Listed below are T cell receptor beta chains from one sample, sequenced in a study of response to subunit inactivated influenza vaccine. MiXCR was run by TCRdb on the RT-PCR reads, yielding one entry per CDR3 protein. In the table there are about 780,000 distinct CDR3 sequences, around 18% of which are singletons. The input for sequencing was PBMCs from blood, taken roughly 5 days after vaccination. Source of these receptors: a man aged 50-60 years who received an inactivated influenza vaccine. Each CDR3 is given with its conserved first and last residue. The D gene is left open where the match is weak. Some rows have no size entry. The others give once, few or many, or a class for an expanded clone.

clone size,V gene,D gene,J gene,CDR3 protein,CDR3 DNA
.,TRBV11-2,TRBD2,TRBJ2-1,CASSSRTSGRAGYNEQFF,TGTGCCAGCAGCTCCCGGACTAGCGGGAGGGCCGGCTACAATGAGCAGTTCTTC
.,TRBV5-1,TRBD2,TRBJ2-1,CASSLAAGAGGPNEQFF,TGCGCCAGCAGCTTGGCAGCTGGGGCGGGGGGACCCAATGAGCAGTTCTTC
.,TRBV29-1,.,TRBJ2-5,CSVCPGTLREETQYF,TGCAGCGTTTGCCCCGGGACCCTGAGGGAAGAGACCCAGTACTTC
few,TRBV28,TRBD2,TRBJ2-7,CASYPGTSGRHSYEQYF,TGTGCCAGCTATCCCGGGACTAGCGGACGACACTCCTACGAGCAGTACTTC
few,TRBV28,TRBD2,TRBJ2-3,CASSFSGLAGGGGTDTQYF,TGTGCCAGCAGTTTCTCGGGACTAGCGGGAGGAGGAGGCACAGATACGCAGTATTTT
.,TRBV20-1,.,TRBJ2-7,CSARHMVGGYEQYF,TGCAGTGCTCGGCACATGGTAGGAGGGTACGAGCAGTACTTC
.,TRBV5-1,.,TRBJ2-3,CASSKAGTDTQYF,TGCGCCAGCAGCAAAGCTGGCACAGATACGCAGTATTTT
few,TRBV12-3/TRBV12-4,.,TRBJ2-3,CASSSNRGGGSTDTQYF,TGTGCCAGCAGTTCCAACAGGGGAGGTGGTAGCACAGATACGCAGTATTTT
.,TRBV6-1,TRBD2,TRBJ2-3,CASSQSSGGFTDTQYF,TGTGCCAGCAGTCAGAGTAGCGGGGGTTTCACAGATACGCAGTATTTT
.,TRBV4-3,TRBD1,TRBJ2-7,CASSQEWTGSYEQYF,TGCGCCAGCAGCCAAGAGTGGACAGGGAGTTACGAGCAGTACTTC
.,TRBV15,TRBD1,TRBJ2-7,CATSRETHGTGKYEQYF,TGTGCCACCAGCAGAGAAACGCACGGGACAGGCAAGTACGAGCAGTACTTC
.,TRBV15,.,TRBJ2-1,CATSPHQQGYEQFF,TGTGCCACCAGCCCACACCAACAGGGCTATGAGCAGTTCTTC
few,TRBV27,.,TRBJ2-7,CASSPRGGQVYEQYF,TGTGCCAGCAGTCCAAGGGGGGGGCAGGTCTACGAGCAGTACTTC
few,TRBV27,TRBD2,TRBJ2-7,CASSFRGSGMRSYEQYF,TGTGCCAGCAGTTTCCGGGGGAGCGGGATGAGGTCCTACGAGCAGTACTTC
.,TRBV20-1,.,TRBJ1-2,CSARDNTQGNYGYTF,TGCAGTGCTAGAGACAATACTCAGGGTAACTATGGCTACACCTTC
few,TRBV20-1,.,TRBJ1-6,CSAGAGQYNSPLHF,TGCAGTGCTGGTGCCGGACAGTATAATTCACCCCTCCACTTT
.,TRBV6-2/TRBV6-3,.,TRBJ2-7,CATSRDGPYEQYF,TGTGCCACTTCCCGGGACGGGCCCTACGAGCAGTACTTC
.,TRBV9,.,TRBJ1-1,CASSPKVGDTEAFF,TGTGCCAGCAGCCCAAAGGTGGGGGACACTGAAGCTTTCTTT
few,TRBV24-1,.,TRBJ2-2,CATSDLSVEEGELFF,TGTGCCACCAGTGATTTATCCGTGGAGGAAGGGGAGCTGTTTTTT
.,TRBV12-3/TRBV12-4,TRBD1,TRBJ2-7,CASSWTGRDYEQYF,TGTGCCAGCAGTTGGACAGGTAGGGACTACGAGCAGTACTTC
few,TRBV10-3,.,TRBJ2-1,CAISYDNEQFF,TGTGCCATCAGTTACGATAATGAGCAGTTCTTC
.,TRBV7-9,.,TRBJ1-5,CASRRWGDNQPQHF,TGTGCCAGCAGGCGATGGGGAGACAATCAGCCCCAGCATTTT
.,TRBV20-1,TRBD1,TRBJ2-7,CSAGGRTGNIHEQYF,TGCAGTGCCGGGGGTAGGACAGGGAATATCCACGAGCAGTACTTC
.,TRBV12-3/TRBV12-4,.,TRBJ2-3,CASSFGSKDTQYF,TGTGCCAGCAGTTTCGGGTCAAAAGATACGCAGTATTTT
.,TRBV10-3,.,TRBJ2-3,CAISGSRGASDTQYF,TGTGCCATCAGTGGAAGTCGGGGCGCATCAGATACGCAGTATTTT